A selection of T cell receptor beta chains follows, all from one sample in a study of cytomegalovirus exposure and HLA in healthy donors. Profiling relied on immunoSEQ multiplex PCR, and the TCRdb table lists in-frame clones only, not all of them. The data show around 99,000 clones, 76% seen once. The sample consisted of PBMCs. These receptor sequences come from a woman between 50 and 59 years old in good health and CMV-seropositive. Each CDR3 is given with its conserved first and last residue. Fields, in order: clone size, J gene, V gene, D gene, CDR3 protein, CDR3 DNA. D genes are given only for firm matches. The listing skips clone size in some rows; elsewhere it reads once, few, many or a size class.

size: NA; J: TRBJ2-7; V: TRBV10-3; D: NA; CDR3: CAISESSVYEQYF; DNA: TGTGCCATCAGTGAGTCGTCTGTGTACGAGCAGTACTTC
size: NA; J: TRBJ2-4; V: TRBV6-5; D: NA; CDR3: CASSYCRGQGGNIQYF; DNA: TGTGCCAGCAGTTACTGTAGGGGGCAGGGAGGAAACATTCAGTACTTC
size: NA; J: TRBJ2-1; V: TRBV11-2; D: NA; CDR3: CASSQQLRENEQFF; DNA: TGTGCCAGCAGCCAACAACTGAGGGAAAATGAGCAGTTCTTC
size: NA; J: TRBJ1-4; V: TRBV2; D: TRBD1; CDR3: CASSPTGVDEKLFF; DNA: TGTGCCAGCAGTCCGACAGGGGTGGATGAAAAACTGTTTTTT
size: NA; J: TRBJ2-7; V: TRBV9; D: TRBD2; CDR3: CASSVEASGAYEQYF; DNA: TGTGCCAGCAGCGTAGAGGCTAGCGGAGCCTACGAGCAGTACTTC
size: NA; J: TRBJ1-1; V: TRBV2; D: TRBD1; CDR3: CASSGQGANTEAFF; DNA: TGTGCCAGCAGTGGACAGGGGGCGAACACTGAAGCTTTCTTT
size: NA; J: TRBJ2-7; V: TRBV5-1; D: TRBD1; CDR3: CASSLTGQGLEQYF; DNA: TGCGCCAGCAGCCTGACCGGACAGGGGTTAGAGCAGTACTTC
size: NA; J: TRBJ2-7; V: TRBV27; D: NA; CDR3: CASSLGRGAYEQYF; DNA: TGTGCCAGCAGTTTAGGCAGGGGCGCCTACGAGCAGTACTTC
size: NA; J: TRBJ2-7; V: TRBV2; D: TRBD1; CDR3: CASRPGGTYERYF; DNA: TGTGCCAGCAGGCCAGGGGGAACCTACGAGCGGTACTTC
size: NA; J: TRBJ1-4; V: TRBV7-6; D: TRBD1; CDR3: CASSPRGQGREKLFF; DNA: TGTGCCAGCAGCCCGAGAGGACAGGGTAGAGAAAAACTGTTTTTT
size: once; J: TRBJ2-2; V: TRBV2; D: NA; CDR3: CASTPAAFRGGGELFF; DNA: TGTGCCAGCACCCCAGCGGCCTTCCGCGGCGGGGGGGAGCTGTTTTTT
size: NA; J: TRBJ1-5; V: TRBV12-5; D: NA; CDR3: CASGLTNHRQPQHF; DNA: TGTGCTAGTGGTTTGACTAATCATAGGCAGCCCCAGCATTTT
size: NA; J: TRBJ2-3; V: TRBV5-6; D: TRBD2; CDR3: CASSLGTSGRGTDTQYF; DNA: TGTGCCAGCAGCTTGGGGACTAGCGGGAGGGGGACAGATACGCAGTATTTT
size: NA; J: TRBJ1-2; V: TRBV19; D: NA; CDR3: CASSARGFKGGYTF; DNA: TGTGCCAGTAGTGCAAGGGGCTTTAAGGGTGGCTACACCTTC
size: NA; J: TRBJ2-3; V: TRBV18; D: NA; CDR3: CASSPPSAQRTDTQYF; DNA: TGTGCCAGCTCACCACCGTCGGCTCAGAGGACAGATACGCAGTATTTT
size: NA; J: TRBJ2-5; V: TRBV5-1; D: NA; CDR3: CASSKDWGQDETQYF; DNA: TGCGCCAGCAGCAAGGACTGGGGGCAAGATGAGACCCAGTACTTC
size: NA; J: TRBJ1-6; V: TRBV4-3; D: TRBD1; CDR3: CASSWDRGDSPLHF; DNA: TGCGCCAGCAGCTGGGACAGGGGTGATTCACCCCTCCACTTT
size: NA; J: TRBJ2-7; V: TRBV29-1; D: NA; CDR3: CSDSKAAYEQYF; DNA: TGCAGCGACTCGAAGGCGGCATACGAGCAGTACTTC
size: NA; J: TRBJ1-2; V: TRBV7-2; D: TRBD1; CDR3: CASKRTGGGYGYTF; DNA: TGTGCCAGCAAGAGGACAGGGGGCGGATATGGCTACACCTTC
size: NA; J: TRBJ2-2; V: TRBV25-1; D: NA; CDR3: CASSEGYRTGELFF; DNA: TGTGCCAGCAGTGAAGGCTACAGAACCGGGGAGCTGTTTTTT
size: NA; J: TRBJ2-3; V: TRBV6-5; D: NA; CDR3: CASSYGGSPSTDTQYF; DNA: TGTGCCAGCAGTTACGGGGGCAGCCCTAGCACAGATACGCAGTATTTT
size: NA; J: TRBJ1-1; V: TRBV5-6; D: NA; CDR3: CASSLQTATGTTEAFF; DNA: TGTGCCAGCAGCCTCCAGACCGCAACAGGGACCACTGAAGCTTTCTTT
size: NA; J: TRBJ2-7; V: TRBV10-3; D: NA; CDR3: CAISVEGYEQYF; DNA: TGTGCCATCAGTGTAGAGGGCTACGAGCAGTACTTC
size: NA; J: TRBJ2-5; V: TRBV7-6; D: TRBD1; CDR3: CASSIAGQGETQYF; DNA: TGTGCCAGCAGCATTGCTGGACAGGGAGAGACCCAGTACTTC
size: once; J: TRBJ2-5; V: TRBV27; D: TRBD2; CDR3: CASSFWEGETQYF; DNA: TGTGCCAGCAGTTTCTGGGAGGGAGAGACCCAGTACTTC
size: once; J: TRBJ1-4; V: TRBV9; D: NA; CDR3: CASSDPQQGTNEKLFF; DNA: TGTGCCAGCAGCGACCCTCAACAGGGAACTAATGAAAAACTGTTTTTT
size: few; J: TRBJ2-7; V: TRBV7-9; D: TRBD1; CDR3: CASSPPTGVTYEQYF; DNA: TGTGCCAGCAGCCCCCCTACAGGGGTCACCTACGAGCAGTACTTC
size: NA; J: TRBJ2-5; V: TRBV6-6; D: NA; CDR3: CASSAGRMETQYF; DNA: TGTGCCAGCAGTGCGGGTAGGATGGAGACCCAGTACTTC